Listed below are T cell receptor beta chains from one sample, sequenced in a study of T cell responses to AZD1222 COVID-19 vaccine. The protocol was immunoSEQ multiplex PCR, while the TCRdb copy is restricted to in-frame clones and leaves out a portion. The sample has 180,000 or so clones; about 93% are singletons. The sequenced sample was peripheral blood, obtained 28 days after the second AZD1222 dose. These receptors came from an adult who received the AZD1222 COVID-19 vaccine. Each CDR3 is given with its conserved first and last residue. The D gene is left open where the match is weak. Not every row has a clone size; where given, it reads once, few, many or a size class.

j_call	clone_size	d_call	v_call	cdr3_aa	cdr3_nt
TRBJ1-6	NA	NA	TRBV9	CASSAVGQGFNSPLHF	TGTGCCAGCAGCGCCGTCGGGCAGGGCTTTAATTCACCCCTCCACTTT
TRBJ2-1	NA	TRBD2	TRBV27	CASSSQTSGNWYNEQFF	TGTGCCAGCAGTTCCCAGACTAGCGGGAATTGGTACAATGAGCAGTTCTTC
TRBJ2-3	NA	NA	TRBV5-4	CASSSGRTDTQYF	TGTGCCAGCAGCTCGGGACGGACAGATACGCAGTATTTT
TRBJ2-5	NA	NA	TRBV19	CASSALAGETQYF	TGTGCCAGTTCGGCGCTAGCCGGGGAGACCCAGTACTTC
TRBJ1-4	NA	TRBD1	TRBV7-9	CASSLGTGDEKLFF	TGTGCCAGCAGCTTAGGGACAGGCGATGAAAAACTGTTTTTT
TRBJ1-4	NA	NA	TRBV3-1/TRBV3-2	CASSQKTDEKLFF	TGTGCCAGCAGCCAGAAAACGGATGAAAAACTGTTTTTT
TRBJ2-5	NA	NA	TRBV27	CASSLSRVGAQYF	TGTGCCAGCAGTTTATCGCGGGTTGGGGCCCAGTACTTC
TRBJ2-4	NA	TRBD1	TRBV19	CASSIGGQGISKNIQYF	TGTGCCAGTAGTATAGGTGGACAGGGGATTTCCAAAAACATTCAGTACTTC
TRBJ2-2	NA	NA	TRBV6-5	CASLTGTLNTGELFF	TGTGCCAGTCTAACCGGGACCCTGAACACCGGGGAGCTGTTTTTT
TRBJ2-1	NA	TRBD1	TRBV6-6	CASSYGGQGRYNEQFF	TGTGCCAGCAGTTACGGGGGACAGGGCCGATACAATGAGCAGTTCTTC
TRBJ1-5	NA	TRBD1	TRBV9	CASSVGGQGNQPQHF	TGTGCCAGCAGCGTAGGAGGACAGGGGAATCAGCCCCAGCATTTT
TRBJ2-5	NA	TRBD1	TRBV19	CATKIRNPGQGLGETQYF	TGTGCCACCAAGATTAGAAACCCGGGACAGGGCCTTGGGGAGACCCAGTACTTC
TRBJ1-2	NA	NA	TRBV7-2	CASSLTPDTGGYTF	TGTGCCAGCAGCCTCACACCGGACACCGGTGGCTACACCTTC
TRBJ1-5	NA	TRBD1	TRBV30	CAWSDRVSNQPQHF	TGTGCCTGGTCGGACAGGGTTTCCAATCAGCCCCAGCATTTT
TRBJ1-5	few	NA	TRBV7-6	CASSLGIIGDRQPQHF	TGTGCCAGCAGCTTAGGCATAATAGGGGACCGTCAGCCCCAGCATTTT
TRBJ1-2	NA	NA	TRBV3-1/TRBV3-2	CASSQETGTGYGYTF	TGTGCCAGCAGCCAAGAAACGGGGACGGGGTATGGCTACACCTTC
TRBJ1-5	NA	TRBD1	TRBV6-6	CASRRGQGGNQPQHF	TGTGCCAGCAGAAGGGGACAGGGAGGGAATCAGCCCCAGCATTTT
TRBJ1-4	NA	NA	TRBV15	CATSRVGGDEKLFF	TGTGCCACCAGCAGAGTGGGGGGGGATGAAAAACTGTTTTTT
TRBJ2-1	NA	TRBD2	TRBV7-9	CASTPWGGTSAYNEQFF	TGTGCCAGCACCCCTTGGGGGGGGACTAGCGCTTACAATGAGCAGTTCTTC
TRBJ2-7	NA	NA	TRBV25-1	CASSVTYEQYF	TGTGCCAGCAGTGTGACCTACGAGCAGTACTTC
TRBJ1-5	NA	NA	TRBV5-8	CASSLRTGYRNQPQHF	TGTGCCAGCAGCCTCCGGACGGGGTACCGCAATCAGCCCCAGCATTTT
TRBJ2-7	once	TRBD1	TRBV3-1/TRBV3-2	CASSRHGGGTGAYEQYF	TGTGCCAGCAGCCGCCATGGGGGAGGGACAGGGGCCTACGAGCAGTACTTC
TRBJ2-7	NA	NA	TRBV10-1	CASSERQSSYEQYF	TGCGCCAGCAGTGAGAGACAATCCTCCTACGAGCAGTACTTC
TRBJ1-2	NA	NA	TRBV19	CASSIDRTNYGYTF	TGTGCCAGTAGTATAGACAGGACGAACTATGGCTACACCTTC
TRBJ2-1	NA	NA	TRBV4-1	CASSLIRITGNEQFF	TGCGCCAGCAGCTTAATTCGCATTACAGGGAATGAGCAGTTCTTC